This T cell receptor (beta chain) derives from a study of shared clonotypes between healthy human individuals. The CDR3 loop spans 13 amino acids. The V end was cut by 0 bases, the J end by 3 bases, with 4 bases between. Germline lookup yields CDR1 SGHRS and CDR2 YFSETQ. The study drew its donors from healthy HIV-negative adults without recent acute infections or vaccinations. The unsorted PBMC replicate PCRs were performed with about 280 ng DNA, 30,000 to 35,000 T cell genomes. TCRdb's copy holds only in-frame clones and misses some; the assay was immunoSEQ multiplex PCR. Of a few hundred thousand clones listed, approximately 79% were seen once; the top ten hold less than 15%.

This sequence joins TRBV5-1 and TRBJ1-5; D unclear. Source material: PBMCs. This TCR was sampled from a woman aged 40 to 49 in good health. Some clones in this sample may be carry-over from other donors' samples. The DNA for the CDR3 is TGCGCCAGCAGCTTGGGTCTCAATCAGCCCCAGCATTTT. It yields the protein CASSLGLNQPQHF.